The 15 T cell receptor beta chains reported below all come from one sample, sequenced in a study of cytomegalovirus exposure and HLA in healthy donors (dated by TCRdb to about 2017). The library relied on the immunoSEQ multiplex PCR assay. The table comes from immuneACCESS by way of TCRdb, which keeps in-frame sequences with V and J called. Part of the clones is missing from these tables; in studies checked, under half for an unresolved V gene and the rest for unknown reasons. The sample table contains more than 250,000 clones; only one count was recorded for 86% of them. The top ten clones comprise about 0.91% of the sample. Sequencing was performed on PBMCs. Receptor source: a young woman in good health and CMV-seronegative.

This clone was detected once. The V and J genes are TRBV4-2 and TRBJ2-7; 10 bases agree with TRBD2. Germline V lookup: CDR1 LGHNA, CDR2 YNFKEQ. V shed 0 bases and J 1 base; nucleotides not matched to a gene: 9. The CDR3 totals 18 residues. CDR3 nucleotides: TGTGCCAGCAGCCAAGAGGTGTCTAGCGGGAGCCTTTCCTACGAGCAGTACTTC. This encodes CASSQEVSSGSLSYEQYF.

CDR3 bases: TGCGCCAGCAGCTTGGAAGACAGTCGGAATGAGCAGTTCTTC. Translating gives CASSLEDSRNEQFF. The V call is TRBV5-1, the J call TRBJ2-1; tentative D call: TRBD1 (5 bases). Germline CDR1 reads SGHRS; CDR2 reads YFSETQ. The CDR3 runs to 14 residues. Trimming cost V 0 bases and J 7 bases, with 11 bases left between them.

V is TRBV7-8 and J is TRBJ2-3; 13 bases align to TRBD2. V shed 4 bases and J 3 bases; nucleotides not matched to a gene: 4. This CDR3 comprises 16 residues. CDR1 SGHVS and CDR2 FQNEAQ come from the germline V gene. CDR3 residues: CASSSRTSGRTDTQYF. CDR3 in DNA: TGTGCCAGCAGCTCACGGACTAGCGGGAGAACAGATACGCAGTATTTT.

The V call is TRBV7-2, the J call TRBJ2-7; 7 bases match TRBD2. After removal of 5 bases from V and 7 bases from J, the junction contained 8 bases not matched to a gene. Germline V gene sequence: CDR1 SGHTA, CDR2 FQGNSA. CDR3 length: 13 residues. The CDR3 sequence is CASSRDLAGEQYF. The CDR3 region has the DNA TGTGCCAGCAGCCGAGACTTAGCGGGTGAGCAGTACTTC.

The chain has TRBV4-3 and TRBJ2-7; TRBD1 is a possible D gene (6 bases). CDR1 and CDR2 (germline): LGHNA, YSLEER. The CDR3 is 14 amino acids. V lost 1 base, J lost 3 bases, and 10 bases lay in between. DNA of the CDR3: TGCGCCAGCAGCCAAGCACAGGGAATCTACGAGCAGTACTTC. It codes for CASSQAQGIYEQYF.

The chain is built from TRBV7-2 and TRBJ1-5; no clear D. This CDR3 has 13 residues. Deletions cut 5 bases from V and 1 base from J, with 6 bases between. Germline V CDR1 and CDR2: SGHTA, FQGNSA. This CDR3 is CASSPGSNQPQHF. In DNA form, the CDR3 reads TGTGCCAGCAGCCCGGGGAGCAATCAGCCCCAGCATTTT.

The chain has TRBV30 and TRBJ1-1, with a tentative D call TRBD1 (6 bases). Trimming shortened V by 2 bases and J by 5 bases, and 12 bases separated the two germline ends. CDR1 is GTSNPN and CDR2 is SVGIG in the germline V gene (reference sequence). This CDR3 is 13 amino acids long. Here the CDR3 DNA reads TGTGCCTGGAGTCCAGGGGTGGATACTGAAGCTTTCTTT. Its translation: CAWSPGVDTEAFF.

A few counts support this clone. The chain joins TRBV7-2 to TRBJ1-5, with no clear D. Trimming cost V 4 bases and J 4 bases, with 8 bases left between them. This CDR3 contains 13 residues. Germline CDR1 SGHTA, CDR2 FQGNSA. The CDR3 DNA follows: TGTGCCAGCAGCTCCTCTCAGAATCAGCCCCAGCATTTT. Amino acid sequence: CASSSSQNQPQHF.

This sequence joins TRBV5-1 and TRBJ1-4, with 7 positions matching TRBD1. The germline V gene has CDR1 SGHRS and CDR2 YFSETQ. V was clipped by 4 bases and J by 8 bases; unmatched bases: 8. There are 14 residues in the CDR3. CDR3 protein: CASSAQGGLEKLFF. In DNA, the CDR3 is TGCGCCAGCAGCGCCCAGGGGGGACTGGAAAAACTGTTTTTT.

CDR3 sequence (DNA): TGTGCCAGCAGTTTAGGTCCCGTAGCCGGGCCCCAGCATTTT. It specifies CASSLGPVAGPQHF. The rearrangement links TRBV27 to TRBJ1-5; D remains unclear. The V end was cut by 2 bases, the J end by 9 bases, with 14 bases between. The CDR3 is 14 residues long. Germline CDR1 and CDR2: MNHEY and SMNVEV (reference sequence).

The chain uses TRBV9 and TRBJ1-2; TRBD1 matches 11 bases. The V gene's germline CDR1 is SGDLS and CDR2 YYNGEE. Germline trimming cut 7 bases from V and 4 bases from J; bases unmatched to any gene: 3. There are 13 residues in the CDR3. The CDR3, as DNA: TGTGCCAGCGGACAGGGGGCAGGCTATGGCTACACCTTC. Translation gives CASGQGAGYGYTF.

This chain connects TRBV5-1 to TRBJ1-2, with no clear D. CDR1 SGHRS and CDR2 YFSETQ come from the germline V gene. Deletions cut 0 bases from V and 4 bases from J, with 7 bases between. The CDR3 consists of 13 residues. CDR3: CASSLGASYGYTF. The CDR3 nucleotides read TGCGCCAGCAGCTTGGGGGCTTCCTATGGCTACACCTTC.

The chain joins TRBV18 to TRBJ2-1, with D perhaps TRBD1 (5 bases). The V end was cut by 2 bases, the J end by 1 base, with 9 bases between. This CDR3 comprises 15 residues. Per the germline V gene, CDR1 is KGHSH and CDR2 is LQKENI. The CDR3, as DNA: TGTGCCAGCTCACCAGACAGCTCGTCCTACAATGAGCAGTTCTTC. Amino acid sequence: CASSPDSSSYNEQFF.

This clone was detected once. The chain has TRBV2 and TRBJ2-5; a possible D gene is TRBD1 (5 bases). The V end was cut by 8 bases, the J end by 4 bases, with 17 bases between. The CDR3 has 14 amino acids. CDR1 and CDR2 from the germline V gene are SNHLY and FYNNEI. The CDR3 DNA reads as TGTGCCAGCCGAGACAGCACCGCAAGAGAGACCCAGTACTTC. This gives the protein CASRDSTARETQYF.

The chain recombines TRBV19 with TRBJ1-2, with D possibly matching TRBD1 (6 bases). The CDR3 consists of 13 residues. Trimming stripped 5 bases from V and 2 bases from J, with 9 bases between. The V gene's germline CDR1 is LNHDA and CDR2 SQIVND (reference sequence). The DNA for the CDR3 is TGTGCCAGTAGTGGGGGCAGGAACTATGGCTACACCTTC. Its protein is CASSGGRNYGYTF.